This TCR beta chain was sequenced in a study of cytomegalovirus exposure and HLA in healthy donors. Findings of the study overall: In vitro experiments confirmed that three CMV-associated chains were specific for CMV antigens.

Concerning this clone: The antigen is not known.

The donors were part of the roughly 130-subject validation cohort, which stood apart from the roughly 670-subject first cohort. This table comes from immunoSEQ multiplex PCR, and its TCRdb copy is limited to in-frame clones, with some not included. Of roughly 140,000 clones listed, around 84% are singletons. The specimen was PBMCs. This TCR was sampled from a man aged 18 to 30 in good health and CMV-seropositive.

The CDR3 DNA reads TGTGCCAGCAGGACCGGGACAGACACAGATACGCAGTATTTT. Translation: CASRTGTDTDTQYF. The rearrangement uses TRBV5-4 and TRBJ2-3; 7 bases map to TRBD1. J was trimmed by 2 bases and V by 5 bases; bases with no gene match: 5. The CDR3 spans 14 residues. Germline loops: CDR1 SGHNT, CDR2 YYREEE (reference sequence).